This T cell receptor beta chain was found in a study of T-cell memory formation after mild COVID-19 (dated by TCRdb to about 2021). Turning to the overall study: Most TCR sequence clusters were specific to one of the two donors. In two donors, T-cell clones that expanded and contracted after mild COVID-19 were followed by sequencing TCRalpha and TCRbeta repertoires longitudinally. The cohort was made up of two young adult volunteers, one female and one male, who were previously healthy.

The junction shows trimming of 3 bases on V and 0 bases on J, plus 12 bases between the germline ends. The CDR3 starts with the cysteine, ends with the phenylalanine, and has 15 residues. Only CDR3 DNA remains: 45 bases, in frame from the first base. Looking up the germline V gene yields CDR1 SGDLS and CDR2 YYNGEE. Regarding this clonotype: Its antigen is currently not known. Base qualities are not provided; no much larger clone lies one nucleotide away.

Ficoll-Paque density gradient centrifugation was used to isolate PBMCs. What the study reported, not specific to this receptor: The detection of some responding clones in pre-infection memory suggests that pre-existing cross-reactive memory T cells joined the SARS-CoV-2 response. Contracting CD4+ clones turned up mainly in the CM and EM memory subsets, whereas EMRA was where CD8+ clones were enriched. SARS-CoV-2 specificity of the second-wave clones peaking on day 37 was not confirmed. Balanced CD4/CD8 phenotypes were observed for clones contracting from day 15 to 85, whereas a bias towards CD4+ was observed for a second wave of clones expanding from day 15 to 37. The study covered only a couple of mild cases, and larger cohorts including severe cases with pre-infection samples were considered necessary.

Reads for this sample came from an Illumina NovaSeq 6000. TCRalpha and TCRbeta cDNA libraries were constructed by 5'RACE with constant-segment primers, with sample barcodes and unique molecular identifiers being introduced. RNA was extracted from every sample with Trizol reagent. Amplification of the libraries took two PCR steps, and the second step added a second sample barcode plus Illumina TruSeq adapters. Sequencing of the libraries was done on an Illumina NovaSeq, producing 2 x 150 bp paired-end reads. Per the original workflow: The reads were demultiplexed and collapsed into UMI-guided consensus sequences using migec v1.2.7. Using mixcr v2.1.11, the UMI consensuses were aligned to TRA and TRB V and J templates and assembled into clonotypes. Expanded or contracted clonotypes were those called significant by both edgeR and NoisET, with noise models trained on biological replicates. For edgeR calls, a false discovery rate-adjusted p below 0.01 and a log2 fold-change threshold of 1 were applied. PCA with hierarchical clustering of max-normalized trajectories of the 1000 most abundant clonotypes was used as exploratory dynamics analysis. Separately sequenced CD4+ and CD8+ repertoires were used to assign a CD4 or CD8 phenotype to each responding clone. The public reads were quality trimmed at Q25 with fastp and then assembled into clones with MiXCR by TCRdb, keeping productive beta chains. Here each entry gathers all rows of one CDR3 protein and keeps the most common genes and DNA. TCRdb assigned the V and J calls; the authors' analysis was not used. The table for this sample lists about 110,000 distinct CDR3 sequences; under 15% of them were counted only once. The ten biggest clones cover around two fifths of the sample.

Input material: PBMCs or a T cell subset sorted from them (not recorded which). The rearrangement joined TRBV9 to TRBJ1-1; the D gene is perhaps TRBD1, from 5 matching bases. The clonotype comes from a man younger than 35 who had mild COVID-19 (a few samples of this study predate the infection). The sample titles of this study are shuffled in the database, so cell type and time point are left out; the donor was told from shared clones. The DNA is as follows: TGTGCCAGCAGCGCGGGACGGACACTGAACACTGAAGCTTTCTTT. Its protein is CASSAGRTLNTEAFF.